These 32 T cell receptor beta chains were sequenced from one sample in a study of shared clonotypes between healthy human individuals. Profiling relied on immunoSEQ multiplex PCR, and the TCRdb table lists in-frame clones only, not all of them. Here the sample spans over 2 million clones, just under 95% being singletons. The source material was naive CD4+ T cells from PBMCs. Subset described: CD45RA+ positively selected. Every receptor here comes from a man aged 18 to 29 in good health. Some clones in this sample may be carry-over from other donors' samples.

Turning to this clone: Other DNA sequences in the same sample also yield this CDR3. The chain combines TRBV7-9 with TRBJ1-1; D gene unclear. There are 13 residues in the CDR3. Germline V gene data show CDR1 as SEHNR and CDR2 as FQNEAQ (reference sequence). Trimming shortened V by 0 bases and J by 1 base, and 3 bases separated the two germline ends. Here the CDR3 reads CASSLAENTEAFF. CDR3 nucleotide sequence: TGTGCCAGCAGCTTAGCCGAGAACACTGAAGCTTTCTTT.

V is TRBV7-6 and J is TRBJ2-2, with D possibly being TRBD1 (5 bases). Germline lookup yields CDR1 SGHVS and CDR2 FNYEAQ. The CDR3 sequence is 15 residues long. V was cut by 5 bases and J by 3 bases, with 13 bases left in between. CDR3 loop: CASSPQDGYTGELFF. In DNA form, the CDR3 reads TGTGCCAGCAGCCCACAGGACGGGTACACCGGGGAGCTGTTTTTT.

A note on this clone: Relative to the germline gene, one junction end is altered; a read error may explain this. V usage is TRBV4-3 and J usage is TRBJ2-3; a possible D gene is TRBD2 (6 bases). The CDR3 has 17 amino acids. Germline V gene sequence: CDR1 LGHNA, CDR2 YSLEER. In nucleotides, the CDR3 is TGCGCCAGCAGCCAAGGGGACGGACGCACTAGCACAAATACGCAGTATTTT. Translated, it gives CASSQGDGRTSTNTQYF.

The chain employs TRBV1 and TRBJ2-3. TRBV1 counts as a pseudogene. The CDR3 has 13 amino acids. The CDR3 loop is CTSSQGGTDTQYF. Here the CDR3 DNA reads TGCACCAGCAGCCAAGGGGGAACAGATACGCAGTATTTT.

The chain uses TRBV28 and TRBJ1-2; D gene unclear. The CDR3 has 13 amino acids. The V and J ends lost 7 bases and 8 bases respectively, with 17 bases between them. Germline loops: CDR1 MDHEN, CDR2 SYDVKM. Written as DNA, the CDR3 is TGTGCCAGCACCCTCCCCCAGGCTGGAGGCTACACCTTC. This sequence encodes CASTLPQAGGYTF.

This rearrangement joins TRBV11-3 to TRBJ2-3; 9 nucleotides line up with TRBD1. CDR3 size: 15 residues. Germline values: CDR1 SGHNT, CDR2 YENEEA. V lost 4 bases and J lost 3; bases outside the gene matches: 5. In nucleotides, the CDR3 is TGTGCCAGCAGCTCGACAGGGGGTGGAACAGATACGCAGTATTTT. Translated: CASSSTGGGTDTQYF.

The chain carries TRBV2 and TRBJ2-3; 7 bases match TRBD2. V dropped 4 bases and J dropped 3; count of bases not matched to a gene: 7. The CDR3 is made up of 15 amino acids. CDR1 and CDR2 (germline): SNHLY, FYNNEI. The CDR3, as DNA: TGTGCCAGCAGTGGGACTAGACCGTATACAGATACGCAGTATTTT. Protein sequence: CASSGTRPYTDTQYF.

This sequence joins TRBV7-6 and TRBJ2-7, with a possible D match to TRBD1 (6 bases). CDR1 and CDR2 (germline): SGHVS, FNYEAQ. The V gene lost 3 bases and the J gene lost 5 bases, with 17 bases spanning the gap. The CDR3 runs 15 residues. CDR3 coding DNA: TGTGCCAGCAGCTTCGGAACAGGGCCCCTCGACGAGCAGTACTTC. Its translation: CASSFGTGPLDEQYF.

The genes are TRBV5-4 and TRBJ2-1; D call uncertain. CDR1 and CDR2 from the germline V gene are SGHNT and YYREEE (reference sequence). The CDR3 has 14 residues. The V gene lost 2 bases and the J gene lost 5 bases, with 11 bases spanning the gap. This CDR3 is CASSFRGPDNEQFF. In DNA form, the CDR3 reads TGTGCCAGCAGCTTCCGTGGACCGGACAATGAGCAGTTCTTC.

The chain uses TRBV7-8 and TRBJ1-2, with D unresolved. Trimming pared 2 bases from V and 2 bases from J, leaving 12 bases between. The CDR3 has 15 amino acids. CDR1 SGHVS and CDR2 FQNEAQ come from the germline V gene. CDR3 protein: CASSLFGSANYGYTF. CDR3 in DNA: TGTGCCAGCAGCTTATTCGGGTCGGCGAACTATGGCTACACCTTC. The full variable domain, its missing parts supplied by reference TRBV7-8 and TRBJ1-2, is GAGVSQSPRYKVAKRGQDVALRCDPISGHVSLFWYQQALGQGPEFLTYFQNEAQLDKSGLPSDRFFAERPEGSVSTLKIQRTQQEDSAVYLCASSLFGSANYGYTFGSGTRLTVV.

On this clone itself: Within the sample, other DNA sequences also encode this same CDR3. V is TRBV4-1 and J is TRBJ2-3; TRBD1 or TRBD2 may be the D gene (5 bases each). The V gene lost 4 bases and the J gene lost 0 bases, with 8 bases spanning the gap. CDR3 length: 14 residues. Germline lookup yields CDR1 MGHRA and CDR2 YSYEKL. The CDR3 protein is CASSLGDSTDTQYF. The CDR3 region has the DNA TGCGCCAGCAGCCTGGGGGACAGCACAGATACGCAGTATTTT.

This chain links TRBV13 with TRBJ1-2; no reliable D call. The CDR3 consists of 13 residues. Germline-derived CDR1 and CDR2 are PRHDT and FYEKMQ (reference sequence). Trimming left V 5 bases short and J 4 bases short, with 11 bases between. CDR3: CASSHRSSYGYTF. The CDR3 bases are TGTGCCAGCAGCCATAGATCTTCCTATGGCTACACCTTC.

The rearrangement links TRBV5-1 to TRBJ2-2; 9 bases line up with TRBD2. In germline, CDR1 is SGHRS, CDR2 YFSETQ. The CDR3 spans 16 residues. J lost 4 bases, V lost 0 bases, and 4 bases had no gene match. CDR3 sequence reads: CASSLEAGGLTGELFF. The CDR3 DNA sequence: TGCGCCAGCAGCTTGGAAGCGGGAGGACTCACCGGGGAGCTGTTTTTT.

The V gene is TRBV18, the J gene TRBJ2-7; D may be TRBD2 (6 bases). Germline CDR1 is KGHSH and CDR2 is LQKENI. Trimming removed 5 bases at V and 1 base at J, with 21 bases between. This CDR3 comprises 17 residues. The chain's CDR3 is CASSMGLRAGTSYEQYF. The CDR3 region has the DNA TGTGCCAGCTCAATGGGGCTGCGGGCGGGAACTTCCTACGAGCAGTACTTC.

The rearrangement uses TRBV7-2 and TRBJ2-1, with unresolved D. The V end was cut by 4 bases, the J end by 12 bases, with 19 bases between. The V gene's germline CDR1 is SGHTA and CDR2 FQGNSA. The CDR3 consists of 14 residues. The CDR3 here is CASSSFGVVLVQFF. CDR3 coding DNA: TGTGCCAGCAGCTCCTTTGGAGTTGTCCTTGTGCAGTTCTTC. The full variable domain, its missing parts supplied by reference TRBV7-2 and TRBJ2-1, is GAGVSQSPSNKVTEKGKDVELRCDPISGHTALYWYRQSLGQGLEFLIYFQGNSAPDKSGLPSDRFSAERTGGSVSTLTIQRTQQEDSAVYLCASSSFGVVLVQFFGPGTRLTVL.

The chain combines TRBV7-8 with TRBJ2-4, with D maybe TRBD1 (6 bases). The CDR3 consists of 16 residues. The V and J ends lost 5 bases and 8 bases respectively, with 22 bases between them. Germline CDR1 SGHVS, CDR2 FQNEAQ. Here the CDR3 reads CASSTRLQDSGDIQYF. The DNA of the CDR3 is TGTGCCAGCAGCACCAGACTACAGGACAGTGGGGACATTCAGTACTTC.

V usage is TRBV30 and J usage is TRBJ2-7; perhaps TRBD1 as D (6 bases). This CDR3 region has 12 residues. Germline-derived CDR1 and CDR2 are GTSNPN and SVGIG (reference sequence). The V end lost 2 bases, the J end lost 4 bases, and 9 bases lay between the germline ends. The CDR3, as DNA: TGTGCCTGGAGTTACAGGGTATACGAGCAGTACTTC. The encoded protein is CAWSYRVYEQYF.

This chain connects TRBV5-1 to TRBJ1-1, with 7 bases identical to TRBD1. With 5 bases clipped from V and 0 bases from J, the junction kept 4 bases outside the gene matches. Germline CDR1 is SGHRS and CDR2 is YFSETQ. The CDR3 spans 14 residues. The chain's CDR3 is CASRVTGMNTEAFF. CDR3 sequence (DNA): TGCGCCAGCAGGGTGACAGGGATGAACACTGAAGCTTTCTTT.

J is TRBJ2-2 and V is TRBV9, with unresolved D. Deletions cut 3 bases from V and 3 bases from J, with 15 bases between. Germline CDR1 SGDLS, CDR2 YYNGEE. The CDR3 contains 16 residues. The CDR3 sequence is CASSAGNVRDTGELFF. The DNA of the CDR3 is TGTGCCAGCAGCGCTGGGAACGTCCGGGACACCGGGGAGCTGTTTTTT.

A note on this clone: The sample has other DNA sequences that encode this CDR3 too. The rearrangement uses TRBV5-1 and TRBJ2-3; D unclear. Germline V gene sequence: CDR1 SGHRS, CDR2 YFSETQ. V was clipped by 0 bases and J by 1 base, with 6 bases between them. CDR3 length: 14 residues. CDR3 residues: CASSLEPGTDTQYF. CDR3 bases: TGCGCCAGCAGCTTGGAACCTGGCACAGATACGCAGTATTTT.

The rearrangement uses TRBV4-1 and TRBJ1-4, with TRBD1 matching 9 bases. Losses at the gene ends were 1 base for V and 8 bases for J; bases not matched to a gene: 5. CDR1 is MGHRA and CDR2 is YSYEKL in the germline V gene. This CDR3 region has 15 residues. CDR3: CASSQGDRAGEKLFF. CDR3 DNA sequence: TGCGCCAGCAGCCAAGGGGACAGGGCCGGGGAAAAACTGTTTTTT.

The V gene is TRBV21-1, the J gene TRBJ2-3; the table's D call of TRBD2 was not tested on the DNA. TRBV21-1 is recorded as a pseudogene. This CDR3 comprises 20 residues. CDR3 nucleotides: TGTGCCAGCAGCGCCGGACTAGCGGGAGGGGACGATCCTAGCACAGATACGCAGTATTTT. It specifies CASSAGLAGGDDPSTDTQYF.

Written as DNA, the CDR3 is TGCGCCAGCTCCCCCGAGGTGGGGAACTCCTACAATGAGCAGTTCTTC. This sequence encodes CASSPEVGNSYNEQFF. This chain joins TRBV5-1 and TRBJ2-1; no clear D gene. The CDR3 is 16 amino acids. CDR1 SGHRS and CDR2 YFSETQ come from the germline V gene. V shed 7 bases and J shed 0 bases, with 17 bases lying between them.

This clone was recorded only once. The chain links TRBV5-8 to TRBJ2-2; 10 positions agree with TRBD2. Germline trimming cut 4 bases from V and 4 bases from J; bases unmatched to any gene: 4. The germline V gene encodes CDR1 SGHTS and CDR2 YDEGEE. CDR3 size: 15 residues. The CDR3 DNA reads TGTGCCAGCAGCCCCAGCGGGAGGGCCACCGGGGAGCTGTTTTTT. Its translation is CASSPSGRATGELFF.

With respect to this clone: The DNA is left out, because the CDR3 cannot be placed on it with certainty; the CDR3 is given as TCRdb lists it. The V and J genes are TRBV19 and TRBJ2-3; the table's D call TRBD2 went unverified against the DNA. The germline CDR1 and CDR2 sequences are LNHDA and SQIVND (reference sequence). The CDR3 spans 18 amino acids, including both terminal residues. The CDR3 is CASSLWRGSGVSTDTQYF.

The gene calls are TRBV28 and TRBJ2-7; TRBD1 matches 11 bases. With 3 bases clipped from V and 5 bases from J, the junction kept 3 bases outside the gene matches. Germline assignment: CDR1 MDHEN and CDR2 SYDVKM. The CDR3 has 14 residues. The CDR3 loop is CASSLDRGRDEQYF. DNA of the CDR3: TGTGCCAGCAGTTTGGACAGGGGGCGCGACGAGCAGTACTTC.

The chain employs TRBV18 and TRBJ1-1; D gene ambiguous. V was cut by 2 bases and J by 7 bases, with 8 bases left in between. Germline loops: CDR1 KGHSH, CDR2 LQKENI. The CDR3 contains 12 residues. CDR3 residues: CASSPSMYEAFF. The DNA for the CDR3 is TGTGCCAGCTCACCATCTATGTATGAAGCTTTCTTT.

The chain uses TRBV27 and TRBJ1-3, with 10 bases identical to TRBD1. The germline V gene has CDR1 MNHEY and CDR2 SMNVEV (reference sequence). After removal of 8 bases from V and 0 bases from J, the junction contained 13 bases not matched to a gene. This CDR3 comprises 18 residues. The DNA for the CDR3 is TGTGCCAGCCGGCCCCGGGGACAGGGGTCCTTCTCTGGAAACACCATATATTTT. Translated: CASRPRGQGSFSGNTIYF.

This clone was detected a few times. The chain is built from TRBV7-6 and TRBJ1-1; D is perhaps TRBD1 (5 bases). This CDR3 is built from 14 residues. Trimming pared 1 base from V and 11 bases from J, leaving 17 bases between. Germline loops: CDR1 SGHVS, CDR2 FNYEAQ. The CDR3 region is CASSLGGGSGQAFF. CDR3 in DNA: TGTGCCAGCAGCTTAGGGGGTGGGTCGGGGCAGGCTTTCTTT.

The rearrangement joins TRBV7-3 to TRBJ2-6; TRBD1 is a possible D gene (6 bases). The CDR3 runs 15 residues. V was pared by 5 bases and J by 5 bases, with 13 bases between. In germline, CDR1 is SGHTA, CDR2 FQGTGA. The CDR3 region is CASSQGQTWANVLTF. DNA for the CDR3: TGTGCCAGCAGCCAGGGACAAACGTGGGCCAACGTCCTGACTTTC.

This chain connects TRBV6-5 to TRBJ1-4, with D possibly being TRBD1 (6 bases). CDR3 length: 15 residues. Germline lookup yields CDR1 MNHEY and CDR2 SVGAGI. The V and J ends lost 6 bases and 2 bases respectively, with 13 bases between them. CDR3 amino acids: CASSLQGNTNEKLFF. In DNA form, the CDR3 reads TGTGCCAGCAGCCTTCAGGGGAACACTAATGAAAAACTGTTTTTT.

The chain employs TRBV10-3 and TRBJ1-1; maybe TRBD1 (6 bases). Trimming took 10 bases from V and 4 from J, leaving 22 bases between them. CDR3 size: 15 residues. In germline, CDR1 is ENHRY, CDR2 SYGVKD. The CDR3 DNA sequence: TGTGCCACGCGACCAGGGGATGGGTTGAGCACTGAAGCTTTCTTT. This gives the protein CATRPGDGLSTEAFF.